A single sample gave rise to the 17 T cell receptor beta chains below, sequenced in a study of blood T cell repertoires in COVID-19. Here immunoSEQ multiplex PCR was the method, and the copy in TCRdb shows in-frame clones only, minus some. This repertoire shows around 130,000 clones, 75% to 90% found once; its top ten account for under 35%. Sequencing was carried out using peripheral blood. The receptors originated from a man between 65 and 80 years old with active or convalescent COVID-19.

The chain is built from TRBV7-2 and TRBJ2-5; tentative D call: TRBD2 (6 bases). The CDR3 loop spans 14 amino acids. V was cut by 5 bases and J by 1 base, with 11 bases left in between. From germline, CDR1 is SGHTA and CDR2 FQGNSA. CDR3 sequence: CASSPGTAQETQYF. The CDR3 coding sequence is TGTGCCAGCAGCCCCGGGACTGCCCAAGAGACCCAGTACTTC.

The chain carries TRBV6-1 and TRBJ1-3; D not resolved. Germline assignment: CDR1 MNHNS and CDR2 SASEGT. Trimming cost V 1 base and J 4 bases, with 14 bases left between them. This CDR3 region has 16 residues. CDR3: CASSEDVRGYGNTIYF. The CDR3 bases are TGTGCCAGCAGTGAAGACGTACGAGGGTACGGAAACACCATATATTTT.

This CDR3 reads CASSPSPNYNEQFF. The CDR3 region has the DNA TGTGCCAGCAGCCCCTCCCCTAACTACAATGAGCAGTTCTTC. The chain combines TRBV9 with TRBJ2-1; D unresolved. The V end lost 4 bases, the J end lost 3 bases, and 11 bases lay between the germline ends. Germline V gene lookup returns CDR1 SGDLS and CDR2 YYNGEE. The length of the CDR3 is 14 residues.

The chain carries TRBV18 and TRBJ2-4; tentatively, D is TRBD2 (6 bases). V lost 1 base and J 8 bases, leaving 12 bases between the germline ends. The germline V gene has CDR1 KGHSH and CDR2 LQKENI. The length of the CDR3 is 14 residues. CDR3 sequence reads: CASSPQAGPDIQYF. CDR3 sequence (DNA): TGTGCCAGCTCACCACAGGCGGGACCGGACATTCAGTACTTC.

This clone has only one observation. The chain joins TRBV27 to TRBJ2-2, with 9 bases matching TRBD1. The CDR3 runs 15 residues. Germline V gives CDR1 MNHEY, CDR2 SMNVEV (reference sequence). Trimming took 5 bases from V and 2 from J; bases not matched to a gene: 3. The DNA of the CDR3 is TGTGCCAGCAGTCCACAGGGGGCCAACACCGGGGAGCTGTTTTTT. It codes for CASSPQGANTGELFF.

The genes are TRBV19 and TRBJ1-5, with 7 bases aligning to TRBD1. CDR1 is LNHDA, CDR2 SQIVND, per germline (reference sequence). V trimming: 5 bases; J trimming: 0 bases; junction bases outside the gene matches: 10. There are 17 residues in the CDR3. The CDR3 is CASSPWTGRSSNQPQHF. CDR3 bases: TGTGCCAGTAGTCCATGGACAGGCAGGAGTAGCAATCAGCCCCAGCATTTT.

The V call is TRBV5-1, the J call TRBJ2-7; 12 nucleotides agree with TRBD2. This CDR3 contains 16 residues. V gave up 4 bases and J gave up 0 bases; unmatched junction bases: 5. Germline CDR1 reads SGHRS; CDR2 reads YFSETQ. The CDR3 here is CASSPGTSGRSYEQYF. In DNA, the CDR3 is TGCGCCAGCAGCCCCGGGACTAGCGGGCGCTCCTACGAGCAGTACTTC.

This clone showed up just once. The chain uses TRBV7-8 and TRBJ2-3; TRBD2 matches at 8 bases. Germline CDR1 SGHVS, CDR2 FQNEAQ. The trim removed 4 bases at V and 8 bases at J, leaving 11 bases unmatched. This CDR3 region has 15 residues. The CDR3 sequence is CASSSQGAGAGTQYF. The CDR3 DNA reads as TGTGCCAGCAGCTCCCAGGGAGCGGGAGCTGGTACGCAGTATTTT.

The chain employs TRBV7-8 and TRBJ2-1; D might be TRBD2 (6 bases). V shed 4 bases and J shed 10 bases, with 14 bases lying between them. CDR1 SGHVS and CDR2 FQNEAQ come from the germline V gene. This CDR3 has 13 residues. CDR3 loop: CASSSGGTKEQFF. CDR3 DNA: TGTGCCAGCAGCTCCGGGGGAACAAAGGAGCAGTTCTTC.

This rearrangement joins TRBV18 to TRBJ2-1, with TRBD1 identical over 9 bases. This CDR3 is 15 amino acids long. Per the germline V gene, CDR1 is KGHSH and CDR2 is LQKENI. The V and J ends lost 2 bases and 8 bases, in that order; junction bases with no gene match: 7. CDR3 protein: CASSPKDRGEYEQFF. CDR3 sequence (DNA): TGTGCCAGCTCACCAAAGGACAGGGGAGAGTATGAGCAGTTCTTC.

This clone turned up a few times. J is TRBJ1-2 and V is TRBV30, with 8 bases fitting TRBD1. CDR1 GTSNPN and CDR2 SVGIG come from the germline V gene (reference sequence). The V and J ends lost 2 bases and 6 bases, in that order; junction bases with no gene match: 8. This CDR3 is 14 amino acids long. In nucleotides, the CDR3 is TGTGCCTGGAGTTATCCAGGGGGCGGGGATGGCTACACCTTC. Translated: CAWSYPGGGDGYTF.

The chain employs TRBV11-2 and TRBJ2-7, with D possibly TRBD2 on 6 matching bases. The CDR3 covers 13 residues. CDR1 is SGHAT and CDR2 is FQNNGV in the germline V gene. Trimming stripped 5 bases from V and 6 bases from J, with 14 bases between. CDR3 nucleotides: TGTGCCAGCAGCCCCCAAACTAGCTCCGAGCAGTACTTC. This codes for CASSPQTSSEQYF.

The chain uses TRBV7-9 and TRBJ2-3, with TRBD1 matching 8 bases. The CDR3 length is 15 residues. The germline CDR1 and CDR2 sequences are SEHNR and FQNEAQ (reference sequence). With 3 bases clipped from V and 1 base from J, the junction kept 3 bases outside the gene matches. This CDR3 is CASSFATGGTDTQYF. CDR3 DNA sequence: TGTGCCAGCAGCTTTGCGACAGGGGGCACAGATACGCAGTATTTT. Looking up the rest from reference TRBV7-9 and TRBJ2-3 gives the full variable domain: DTGVSQNPRHKITKRGQNVTFRCDPISEHNRLYWYRQTLGQGPEFLTYFQNEAQLEKSRLLSDRFSAERPKGSFSTLEIQRTEQGDSAMYLCASSFATGGTDTQYFGPGTRLTVL.

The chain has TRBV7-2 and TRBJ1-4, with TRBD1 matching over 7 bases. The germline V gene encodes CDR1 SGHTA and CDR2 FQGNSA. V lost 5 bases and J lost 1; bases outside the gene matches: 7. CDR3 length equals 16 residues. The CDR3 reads CASSPGQAKTNEKLFF. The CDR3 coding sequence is TGTGCCAGCAGCCCCGGACAGGCCAAAACTAATGAAAAACTGTTTTTT. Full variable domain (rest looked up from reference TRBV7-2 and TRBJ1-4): GAGVSQSPSNKVTEKGKDVELRCDPISGHTALYWYRQSLGQGLEFLIYFQGNSAPDKSGLPSDRFSAERTGGSVSTLTIQRTQQEDSAVYLCASSPGQAKTNEKLFFGSGTQLSVL.

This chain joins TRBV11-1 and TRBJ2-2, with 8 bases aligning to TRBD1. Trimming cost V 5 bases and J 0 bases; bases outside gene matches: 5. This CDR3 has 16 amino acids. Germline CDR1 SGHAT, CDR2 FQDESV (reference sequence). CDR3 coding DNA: TGTGCCAGCAGCCCCCGGGACAGGCCGAACACCGGGGAGCTGTTTTTT. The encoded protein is CASSPRDRPNTGELFF.

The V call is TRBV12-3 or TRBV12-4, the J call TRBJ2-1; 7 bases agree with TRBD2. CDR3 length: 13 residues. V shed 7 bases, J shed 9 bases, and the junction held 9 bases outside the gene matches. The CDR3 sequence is CASKGPPGGEQFF. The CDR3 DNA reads TGTGCCAGCAAGGGGCCACCGGGGGGTGAGCAGTTCTTC.

CDR3 sequence: CASRGDRGNNSPLHF. CDR3 DNA: TGTGCCAGCAGGGGGGACAGGGGAAATAATTCACCCCTCCACTTT. The rearrangement uses TRBV27 and TRBJ1-6, with 10 bases that match TRBD1. CDR1 and CDR2 from the germline V gene are MNHEY and SMNVEV (reference sequence). The CDR3 is made up of 15 amino acids. V was pared by 6 bases and J by 5 bases, with 4 bases of the junction left unmatched.